This T cell receptor (beta chain) appears in the sequencing data of a study of T cell responses to AZD1222 COVID-19 vaccine. Study-wide points: White British donors predominated, females outnumbered males, and clonal diversity was possibly underestimated. Only five or six people who got AZD1222 tested seropositive at baseline. Spike-specific TCR breadth and depth both grew after two AZD1222 doses.

Sequenced by immunoSEQ multiplex PCR; TCRdb stores in-frame clones only, minus some. The sample has some 130,000 clones; 80% to 90% are singletons. As for this clone: Its antigen is still unknown.

From germline, CDR1 is MNHEY and CDR2 SVGAGI. The CDR3 covers 15 residues. V lost 7 bases to trimming and J lost 3 bases; unmatched junction nucleotides: 8. The sequence was collected from an adult in good health. The specimen was peripheral blood, collected on day 0 of AZD1222 vaccination. This chain connects TRBV6-5 to TRBJ2-7, with 11 nucleotides matching TRBD2. Written as DNA, the CDR3 is TGTGCCAGCATTTTTCTACTAGCGGGAGACTACGAGCAGTACTTC. Translated, it gives CASIFLLAGDYEQYF.